The entry below gives a single T cell receptor (beta chain) sequence along with its context. The data are from a study of blood T cells in healthy people across ages. Per the germline V gene, CDR1 is SGHTA and CDR2 is FQGNSA. The CDR3 has 15 amino acids. The authors ran a second PCR of about 6 to 11 cycles using a sample-barcoded 5' primer and a J-beta primer mix. TCRdb processed the 5' RACE reads anew with MiXCR; each CDR3 protein has one entry. The sample gives more than 650,000 distinct CDR3 sequences, roughly 50% of which show up once; around 41% is in the top ten. The chain combines TRBV7-2 with TRBJ2-5, with 10 bases matching TRBD1. The closer fit of TRBJ2-7 to the DNA end suggests the J call may be wrong. This sequence was found in a man older than 75 in good health. The sequencing sample was made of blood. The CDR3 reads CASSPGTGAHYEQYF. In nucleotides, the CDR3 is TGTGCCAGCAGCCCCGGGACAGGGGCCCATTACGAGCAGTACTTC.